This TCR beta chain stems from a study of human thymus T cells. Study results and caveats: Among thymic and blood repertoires, usage of V and J genes appeared biased.

The V and J ends lost 7 bases and 4 bases respectively, with 15 bases between them. The germline CDR1 and CDR2 sequences are SGHKS and YYEKEE (reference sequence). The CDR3 is 13 amino acids. Regarding this clone: Its matching antigen is unknown.

Serving as donors were healthy Finnish infants, each of whom was having open corrective surgery for congenital heart defects. Only four of the eight donors provided an approximately 0.45-1 mL blood sample. Here immunoSEQ multiplex PCR was the method, and the copy in TCRdb shows in-frame clones only, minus some. Of just over 45,000 clones listed, 95% are singletons. The receptor comes from a girl under three years old with a congenital heart defect but otherwise immunologically healthy. The specimen was blood. The chain links TRBV5-5 to TRBJ2-7, with D perhaps matching TRBD1 or TRBD2 (6 bases each). The CDR3 protein is CASGGGGRYEQYF. Written as DNA, the CDR3 is TGTGCCAGCGGCGGAGGGGGTAGGTACGAGCAGTACTTC.